A single sample gave rise to the 25 T cell receptor beta chains below, sequenced in a study of cytomegalovirus exposure and HLA in healthy donors. Primers for the PCR totalled 60 Vbeta and 13 Jbeta. Profiled with immunoSEQ multiplex PCR; TCRdb holds only in-frame clones, not every one. The table has about 140,000 clones, approximately 82% seen once. The specimen was PBMCs. These receptor sequences come from a woman in her sixties in good health and CMV-seropositive.

The chain uses TRBV5-8 and TRBJ2-1; 7 bases align to TRBD1. CDR1 and CDR2 (germline): SGHTS, YDEGEE. V was clipped by 1 base and J by 8 bases; unmatched bases: 9. The length of the CDR3 is 15 residues. CDR3 DNA sequence: TGTGCCAGCAGCTTGACGGGACAGCCCTCCGATGAGCAGTTCTTC. It specifies CASSLTGQPSDEQFF.

V is TRBV30 and J is TRBJ2-7, with TRBD1 identical over 7 bases. Germline V gene sequence: CDR1 GTSNPN, CDR2 SVGIG (reference sequence). V was clipped by 2 bases and J by 3 bases; unmatched bases: 7. CDR3 length: 14 amino acids. The CDR3 sequence: CAWSSGQVIYEQYF. The CDR3 DNA sequence: TGTGCCTGGAGTTCCGGACAGGTTATCTACGAGCAGTACTTC.

The chain has TRBV25-1 and TRBJ2-1, with 7 bases fitting TRBD1. CDR1 is MGHDK, CDR2 SYGVNS, per germline. The ends lost 4 bases at V and 3 bases at J; junction bases unmatched: 6. The CDR3 totals 15 residues. CDR3 sequence: CASSGPGQSYNEQFF. The CDR3 DNA follows: TGTGCCAGCAGTGGCCCGGGACAGAGCTACAATGAGCAGTTCTTC.

A single count supports this clone. The rearrangement links TRBV9 to TRBJ2-2; 9 bases agree with TRBD1. Germline CDR1 is SGDLS and CDR2 is YYNGEE. CDR3 length: 15 amino acids. J lost 4 bases, V lost 5 bases, and 6 bases had no gene match. Here the CDR3 DNA reads TGTGCCAGCAGTGGCCGGACAGGGGTCACCGGGGAGCTGTTTTTT. Protein sequence: CASSGRTGVTGELFF. The full variable domain, with the rest looked up from reference TRBV9 and TRBJ2-2, is DSGVTQTPKHLITATGQRVTLRCSPRSGDLSVYWYQQSLDQGLQFLIQYYNGEERAKGNILERFSAQQFPDLHSELNLSSLELGDSALYFCASSGRTGVTGELFFGEGSRLTVL.

This clone has more than one count but fewer than ten. The V and J genes are TRBV15 and TRBJ1-1; D uncertain. Germline loops: CDR1 LNHNV, CDR2 YYDKDF (reference sequence). CDR3 length equals 15 residues. V was shortened by 1 base and J by 1 base, with 10 bases between the two germline ends. The chain's CDR3 is CATSRVLGGNTEAFF. CDR3 nucleotide sequence: TGTGCCACCAGCAGAGTTCTCGGTGGGAACACTGAAGCTTTCTTT.

This sequence joins TRBV4-1 and TRBJ2-5; 7 bases line up with TRBD1. The J segment lost 5 bases and the V segment lost 4 bases, leaving 1 base of the junction unmatched. The CDR3 contains 12 residues. Per germline, CDR1 MGHRA and CDR2 YSYEKL. CDR3 amino acids: CASSPRGETQYF. CDR3 sequence (DNA): TGCGCCAGCAGCCCCAGGGGGGAGACCCAGTACTTC.

The chain carries TRBV28 and TRBJ2-1, with a tentative D call TRBD1 (6 bases). With 6 bases removed from V and 3 bases from J, the gap between germline ends came to 18 bases. The CDR3 extends over 16 amino acids. Germline CDR1 reads MDHEN; CDR2 reads SYDVKM. Here the CDR3 reads CASRHRQSRGYNEQFF. In DNA form, the CDR3 reads TGTGCCAGCAGACACCGACAGTCCAGGGGCTACAATGAGCAGTTCTTC.

This chain connects TRBV4-3 to TRBJ2-1, with a tentative D call TRBD2 (5 bases). The CDR3 extends over 16 amino acids. In germline, CDR1 is LGHNA, CDR2 YSLEER. Trimming pared 0 bases from V and 6 bases from J, leaving 15 bases between. The CDR3 bases are TGCGCCAGCAGCCAAGATCTCGGGAACAGTGGCAATGAGCAGTTCTTC. This sequence encodes CASSQDLGNSGNEQFF.

Only one count was recorded for this clone. The chain employs TRBV7-2 and TRBJ1-2, with a weak D call TRBD1 (6 bases). CDR3 size: 15 residues. The germline V gene encodes CDR1 SGHTA and CDR2 FQGNSA. Trimming cost V 1 base and J 2 bases, with 11 bases left between them. CDR3 residues: CASSLVRTANYGYTF. The CDR3 DNA reads as TGTGCCAGCAGCTTAGTGAGGACAGCCAACTATGGCTACACCTTC.

This sequence joins TRBV19 and TRBJ1-5; 9 bases match TRBD1. CDR1 is LNHDA, CDR2 SQIVND, per germline (reference sequence). The CDR3 contains 15 residues. J was trimmed by 6 bases and V by 4 bases; bases with no gene match: 7. In DNA form, the CDR3 reads TGTGCCAGTAGTACGGGACAGGGTAGAGGTCAGCCCCAGCATTTT. It is translated as CASSTGQGRGQPQHF.

This sequence joins TRBV25-1 and TRBJ1-5; TRBD1 aligns across 8 bases. With V trimmed by 2 bases and J by 0 bases, 6 bases remained unmatched. The CDR3 consists of 17 residues. The germline CDR1 and CDR2 sequences are MGHDK and SYGVNS. CDR3 residues: CASSEQGAKDSNQPQHF. The CDR3 DNA reads as TGTGCCAGCAGTGAACAGGGGGCCAAGGATAGCAATCAGCCCCAGCATTTT.

This sequence joins TRBV5-1 and TRBJ2-7, with TRBD2 identical over 7 bases. Germline CDR1 is SGHRS and CDR2 is YFSETQ. The V and J ends lost 0 bases and 5 bases, in that order; junction bases with no gene match: 8. This CDR3 comprises 15 residues. The CDR3 here is CASSLEGLAVHEQYF. Written as DNA, the CDR3 is TGCGCCAGCAGCTTGGAAGGGCTAGCGGTCCACGAGCAGTACTTC.

The chain employs TRBV11-2 and TRBJ2-1; 15 positions agree with TRBD2. Germline V gene sequence: CDR1 SGHAT, CDR2 FQNNGV. The ends lost 0 bases at V and 4 bases at J; junction bases unmatched: 4. The CDR3 is 18 amino acids. The CDR3 DNA reads TGTGCCAGCAGCTTAGATCCGGGACTAGCGGGAGGTTACAATGAGCAGTTCTTC. As protein: CASSLDPGLAGGYNEQFF. The variable domain in full, completed from reference TRBV11-2 and TRBJ2-1, reads EAGVAQSPRYKIIEKRQSVAFWCNPISGHATLYWYQQILGQGPKLLIQFQNNGVVDDSQLPKDRFSAERLKGVDSTLKIQPAKLEDSAVYLCASSLDPGLAGGYNEQFFGPGTRLTVL.

The CDR3 loop is CASSTWTASGANVLTF. The CDR3 DNA is TGTGCCAGTAGTACCTGGACAGCCTCTGGGGCCAACGTCCTGACTTTC. The J gene is TRBJ2-6, the V gene TRBV19; D perhaps matches TRBD1 (6 bases). The length of the CDR3 is 16 residues. Germline CDR1 reads LNHDA; CDR2 reads SQIVND (reference sequence). The ends were cut back, 4 bases at V and 0 bases at J, with 10 bases in the middle.

The rearrangement links TRBV9 to TRBJ1-2, with no clear D. This CDR3 contains 14 residues. Germline values: CDR1 SGDLS, CDR2 YYNGEE. V gave up 0 bases and J gave up 3 bases, with 9 bases separating them. CDR3 DNA: TGTGCCAGCAGCGTAGCGCGGAACGACTATGGCTACACCTTC. Its translation: CASSVARNDYGYTF.

The gene calls are TRBV28 and TRBJ2-6; unclear D gene. The CDR3 spans 13 residues. Germline CDR1 and CDR2: MDHEN and SYDVKM. V gave up 9 bases and J gave up 2 bases, with 8 bases separating them. CDR3 residues: CASYKAGANVLTF. CDR3 in DNA: TGTGCCAGTTACAAAGCTGGGGCCAACGTCCTGACTTTC.

The chain uses TRBV6-5 and TRBJ1-6; D remains ambiguous. The CDR3 has 15 amino acids. Trimming removed 2 bases from V and 7 bases from J, with 12 bases in between. CDR1 is MNHEY and CDR2 is SVGAGI in the germline V gene. Written as DNA, the CDR3 is TGTGCCAGCAGTTACGAGGGTCGGCGGAATTCACCCCTCCACTTT. Its translation is CASSYEGRRNSPLHF.

This chain joins TRBV6-5 and TRBJ2-7, with TRBD1 identical over 12 bases. The V gene's germline CDR1 is MNHEY and CDR2 SVGAGI. The V gene end was trimmed by 2 bases and the J gene end by 3 bases; junction bases not matched to a gene: 5. The CDR3 loop spans 16 amino acids. The CDR3 sequence: CASSYQGQGASYEQYF. Written as DNA, the CDR3 is TGTGCCAGCAGTTACCAGGGACAGGGGGCCAGCTACGAGCAGTACTTC.

This rearrangement joins TRBV19 to TRBJ2-1; a possible D gene is TRBD2 (5 bases). Germline loops: CDR1 LNHDA, CDR2 SQIVND (reference sequence). The V and J ends lost 5 bases and 9 bases respectively, with 8 bases between them. The CDR3 is 11 amino acids. The CDR3 here is CASSLGVEQFF. The CDR3 nucleotides read TGTGCCAGTAGTCTCGGGGTTGAGCAGTTCTTC.

The V call is TRBV27, the J call TRBJ2-5; possible D gene TRBD2, 6 bases. The DNA end favors TRBJ2-7, so the J call may be wrong. The CDR3 consists of 14 residues. Germline-derived CDR1 and CDR2 are MNHEY and SMNVEV (reference sequence). The chain's CDR3 is CASSLTGGRYEQYF. CDR3 in DNA: TGTGCCAGCAGTTTAACCGGGGGTAGGTACGAGCAGTACTTC.

This clone was seen only a few times. The chain uses TRBV4-1 and TRBJ1-4, with D possibly being TRBD1 (5 bases). Germline V gene data show CDR1 as MGHRA and CDR2 as YSYEKL. V lost 0 bases and J 5 bases, leaving 10 bases between the germline ends. This CDR3 spans 15 amino acids. The CDR3 spells CASSQDPGRNEKLFF. The CDR3 region has the DNA TGCGCCAGCAGCCAAGATCCAGGGCGGAATGAAAAACTGTTTTTT.

This chain connects TRBV7-8 to TRBJ2-2, with TRBD1 matching 9 bases. The junction had 6 bases not matched to a gene; V was cut back by 4 bases and J by 6 bases. Germline V gene data show CDR1 as SGHVS and CDR2 as FQNEAQ. The CDR3 extends over 15 amino acids. The CDR3 here is CASSYTGGYPGELFF. The CDR3 region has the DNA TGTGCCAGCAGCTATACAGGGGGCTACCCCGGGGAGCTGTTTTTT.

The V call is TRBV5-1, the J call TRBJ1-1; 7 bases are a match to TRBD1. CDR1 SGHRS and CDR2 YFSETQ come from the germline V gene. The V and J ends lost 3 bases and 5 bases, in that order; junction bases with no gene match: 7. The CDR3 extends over 14 amino acids. The CDR3 bases are TGCGCCAGCAGCTACGGGACAGACGGAACTGAAGCTTTCTTT. It translates to CASSYGTDGTEAFF.

The chain joins TRBV23-1 to TRBJ2-1; TRBD2 is a possible D gene (6 bases). TRBV23-1 counts as an open reading frame of uncertain function. The V gene lost 6 bases and the J gene lost 0 bases, with 24 bases spanning the gap. This CDR3 is 19 amino acids long. In nucleotides, the CDR3 is TGCGCCAGCAGCGAGACCAGGAGCCGATACGGGAGCTCCTACAATGAGCAGTTCTTC. This translates into CASSETRSRYGSSYNEQFF.

The rearrangement joins TRBV5-1 to TRBJ2-7; maybe TRBD2 (5 bases). Between the trimmed V and J ends, which lost 4 bases and 2 bases, there was a span of 7 bases. The CDR3 contains 12 residues. Germline lookup yields CDR1 SGHRS and CDR2 YFSETQ. In nucleotides, the CDR3 is TGCGCCAGCAGCCGGGATGCCTACGAGCAGTACTTC. Its protein product is CASSRDAYEQYF.